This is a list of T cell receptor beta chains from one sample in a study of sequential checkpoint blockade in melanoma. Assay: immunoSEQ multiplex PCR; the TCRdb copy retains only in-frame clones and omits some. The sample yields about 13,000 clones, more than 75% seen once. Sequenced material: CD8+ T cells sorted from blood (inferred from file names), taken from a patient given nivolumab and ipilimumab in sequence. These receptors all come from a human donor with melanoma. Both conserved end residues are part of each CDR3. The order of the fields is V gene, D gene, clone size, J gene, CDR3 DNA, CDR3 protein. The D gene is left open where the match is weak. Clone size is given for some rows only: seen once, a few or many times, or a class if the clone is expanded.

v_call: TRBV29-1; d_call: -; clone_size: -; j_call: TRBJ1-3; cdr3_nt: TGCAGCGCCCCCGGTTCTGGAAACACCATATATTTT; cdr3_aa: CSAPGSGNTIYF
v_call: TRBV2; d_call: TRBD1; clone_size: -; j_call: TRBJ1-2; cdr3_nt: TGTGCCAGCAGTGCAGGGGGTGCCTATGGCTACACCTTC; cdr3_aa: CASSAGGAYGYTF
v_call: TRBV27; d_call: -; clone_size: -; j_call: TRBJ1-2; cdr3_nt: TGTGCCAGCGGGCCCCAAGCCTACATCGTCGGTGGCTACACCTTC; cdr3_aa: CASGPQAYIVGGYTF
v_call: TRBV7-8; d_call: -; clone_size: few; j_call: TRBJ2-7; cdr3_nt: TGTGCCAGCAGCACCCGACAGAGCTACGAGCAGTACTTC; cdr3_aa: CASSTRQSYEQYF
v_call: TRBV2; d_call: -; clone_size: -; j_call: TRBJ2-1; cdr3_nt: TGTGCCAGCAGTCCCGGGATTGACAATGAGCAGTTCTTC; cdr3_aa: CASSPGIDNEQFF
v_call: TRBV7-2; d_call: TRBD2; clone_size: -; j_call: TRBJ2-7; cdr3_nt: TGTGCCAGCAGCTTAGAGGCTAGCGGGAGGCCCTACGAGCAGTACTTC; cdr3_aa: CASSLEASGRPYEQYF
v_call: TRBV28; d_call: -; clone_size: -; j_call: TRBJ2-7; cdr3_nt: TGTGCCAGCAGCTACTCAGGAGAGCAGTACTTC; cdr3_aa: CASSYSGEQYF
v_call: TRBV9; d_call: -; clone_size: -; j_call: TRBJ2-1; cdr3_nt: TGTGCCAGCAGCGGCGGCGGGACAGCAAATGAGCAGTTCTTC; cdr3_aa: CASSGGGTANEQFF
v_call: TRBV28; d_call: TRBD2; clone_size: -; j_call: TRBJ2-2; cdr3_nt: TGTGCCAGCAGTCCACCCGGGACTAGCGGCACCGGGGAGCTGTTTTTT; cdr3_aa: CASSPPGTSGTGELFF
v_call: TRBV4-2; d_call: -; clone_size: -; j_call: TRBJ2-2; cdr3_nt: TGTGCCAGCAGCCAGGAGTTGGGTGGGGGGACCGGGGAGCTGTTTTTT; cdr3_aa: CASSQELGGGTGELFF
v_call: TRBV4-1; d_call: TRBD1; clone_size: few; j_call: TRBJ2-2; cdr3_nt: TGCGCCAGCAGCCCTCTGGGACAGGGGAACACCGGGGAGCTGTTTTTT; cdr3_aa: CASSPLGQGNTGELFF